Following are 15 T cell receptor beta chains from one sample sequenced in a study of blood T cell repertoires in COVID-19. Using immunoSEQ multiplex PCR, the repertoire was profiled, and TCRdb retains in-frame clones only, with some absent. The sample carries roughly 100,000 clones, 84% recorded once. Input material: peripheral blood. The receptors shown here come from a man aged 40-55 years with active or convalescent COVID-19.

The CDR3 sequence is CATAPGQATYEQYF. CDR3 coding DNA: TGCGCCACCGCCCCGGGACAGGCTACCTACGAGCAGTACTTC. The V call is TRBV5-1, the J call TRBJ2-7, with 8 positions matching TRBD1. The CDR3 loop spans 14 amino acids. The germline V gene has CDR1 SGHRS and CDR2 YFSETQ. The J segment lost 2 bases and the V segment lost 9 bases, leaving 10 bases of the junction unmatched. The full variable domain, its missing parts supplied by reference TRBV5-1 and TRBJ2-7, is KAGVTQTPRYLIKTRGQQVTLSCSPISGHRSVSWYQQTPGQGLQFLFEYFSETQRNKGNFPGRFSGRQFSNSRSEMNVSTLELGDSALYLCATAPGQATYEQYFGPGTRLTVT.

The rearrangement links TRBV6-5 to TRBJ1-5, with D unresolved. The V end lost 8 bases, the J end lost 0 bases, and 8 bases lay between the germline ends. Germline CDR1 MNHEY, CDR2 SVGAGI. The length of the CDR3 is 13 residues. The CDR3 DNA follows: TGTGCCAGCCGAGCGAATAGCAATCAGCCCCAGCATTTT. This codes for CASRANSNQPQHF.

The V and J genes are TRBV15 and TRBJ1-2; 7 bases are a match to TRBD1. The CDR3 has 15 amino acids. CDR1 is LNHNV, CDR2 YYDKDF, per germline (reference sequence). J lost 3 bases, V lost 0 bases, and 4 bases had no gene match. The CDR3 nucleotides are TGTGCCACCAGCAGAGACGGCCAGGGGGACTATGGCTACACCTTC. This codes for CATSRDGQGDYGYTF. The full variable domain, completed using reference TRBV15 and TRBJ1-2, is DAMVIQNPRYQVTQFGKPVTLSCSQTLNHNVMYWYQQKSSQAPKLLFHYYDKDFNNEADTPDNFQSRRPNTSFCFLDIRSPGLGDTAMYLCATSRDGQGDYGYTFGSGTRLTVV.

The V call is TRBV5-1, the J call TRBJ2-1; 7 bases match TRBD2. CDR1 is SGHRS, CDR2 YFSETQ, per germline. V trimming: 0 bases; J trimming: 3 bases; junction bases outside the gene matches: 3. The CDR3 has 15 residues. Here the CDR3 DNA reads TGCGCCAGCAGCTTGGGGCTAGCGGACTACAATGAGCAGTTCTTC. Translating it yields CASSLGLADYNEQFF.

The CDR3 coding sequence is TGTGCCAGCAGCCAAGAGGGAGACCACACCGGGGAGCTGTTTTTT. Translated: CASSQEGDHTGELFF. The J gene is TRBJ2-2, the V gene TRBV4-2; possibly TRBD2 for D (5 bases). V lost 0 bases, J lost 3 bases, and 8 bases lay in between. Germline values: CDR1 LGHNA, CDR2 YNFKEQ. This CDR3 has 15 amino acids.

This clone was seen a handful of times. This chain uses TRBV9 with TRBJ1-5; no firm D call. V lost 0 bases and J 3 bases, leaving 4 bases between the germline ends. This CDR3 has 13 amino acids. Germline V lookup: CDR1 SGDLS, CDR2 YYNGEE. The CDR3: CASSVGANQPQHF. DNA for the CDR3: TGTGCCAGCAGCGTAGGAGCCAATCAGCCCCAGCATTTT.

The chain employs TRBV6-2 or TRBV6-3 and TRBJ1-1; no clear D. The V end was cut by 5 bases, the J end by 0 bases, with 10 bases between. Germline assignment: CDR1 MNHEY and CDR2 SVGEGT. This CDR3 has 14 amino acids. The CDR3 spells CASSRLAMNTEAFF. Here the CDR3 DNA reads TGTGCCAGCAGTAGACTTGCCATGAACACTGAAGCTTTCTTT.

CDR3 nucleotides: TGTGCCACACAGGGTGGCGTAGTGGACTATGGCTACACCTTC. It codes for CATQGGVVDYGYTF. The chain combines TRBV10-3 with TRBJ1-2, with a tentative D call TRBD1 (6 bases). V was trimmed by 10 bases and J by 3 bases, leaving 18 bases between them. The CDR3 length is 14 residues. CDR1 and CDR2 from the germline V gene are ENHRY and SYGVKD.

The rearrangement uses TRBV15 and TRBJ2-3; no clear D gene. There are 14 residues in the CDR3. The germline V gene has CDR1 LNHNV and CDR2 YYDKDF (reference sequence). V lost 4 bases, J lost 2 bases, and 10 bases lay in between. CDR3 in amino acids: CATSTVSPTDTQYF. CDR3 bases: TGTGCCACCAGCACTGTTTCCCCCACAGATACGCAGTATTTT.

As regards this clone: The same CDR3 arises from other DNA sequences in this sample as well. This CDR3 reads CASSIRDRYEQYF. As DNA, the CDR3 is TGTGCCAGTAGTATACGGGACAGGTACGAGCAGTACTTC. This chain joins TRBV19 and TRBJ2-7; 8 nucleotides align to TRBD1. Unmatched junction bases numbered 1, after V lost 2 bases and J lost 4 bases. CDR1 and CDR2 from the germline V gene are LNHDA and SQIVND (reference sequence). The CDR3 loop spans 13 amino acids.

The V gene is TRBV15, the J gene TRBJ1-4, with D possibly being TRBD1 (6 bases). The CDR3 totals 15 residues. V gave up 6 bases and J gave up 0 bases, with 11 bases separating them. The germline V gene encodes CDR1 LNHNV and CDR2 YYDKDF (reference sequence). DNA of the CDR3: TGTGCCACCAGTGTGGACAGAGCAACTAATGAAAAACTGTTTTTT. Its protein is CATSVDRATNEKLFF.

In DNA, the CDR3 is TGTGCCAGCAGCGGAGGGGGCATCAACACCGGGGAGCTGTTTTTT. Its translation is CASSGGGINTGELFF. The chain combines TRBV7-2 with TRBJ2-2; a possible D gene is TRBD1 (7 bases). The CDR3 spans 15 residues. V gave up 5 bases and J gave up 2 bases, with 12 bases separating them. Per the germline V gene, CDR1 is SGHTA and CDR2 is FQGNSA.

The V call is TRBV6-5, the J call TRBJ1-1, with a weak D call TRBD1 (6 bases). V was cut by 2 bases and J by 0 bases, with 10 bases left in between. This CDR3 is 15 amino acids long. Germline V lookup: CDR1 MNHEY, CDR2 SVGAGI. CDR3 nucleotides: TGTGCCAGCAGTTACAGTGGACAGCTGAACACTGAAGCTTTCTTT. Residues: CASSYSGQLNTEAFF.

The rearrangement uses TRBV6-5 and TRBJ2-5, with 7 bases fitting TRBD2. The CDR3 consists of 15 residues. Germline-derived CDR1 and CDR2 are MNHEY and SVGAGI. The J segment lost 4 bases and the V segment lost 4 bases, leaving 9 bases of the junction unmatched. In nucleotides, the CDR3 is TGTGCCAGCAGTTCCCCGGGGAGGGGAGGAGAGACCCAGTACTTC. It is translated as CASSSPGRGGETQYF.

The chain employs TRBV7-9 and TRBJ2-1; 8 bases map to TRBD2. Germline V gives CDR1 SEHNR, CDR2 FQNEAQ (reference sequence). The CDR3 length is 15 residues. After removal of 5 bases from V and 6 bases from J, the junction contained 9 bases not matched to a gene. CDR3 sequence: CASSLSGGGINEQFF. As DNA, the CDR3 is TGTGCCAGCAGCCTAAGCGGCGGGGGGATCAATGAGCAGTTCTTC.